This T cell receptor (beta chain) derives from a study of cytomegalovirus exposure and HLA in healthy donors (dated by TCRdb to the late 2010s). Notes on the research overall: According to an earlier analysis of several hundred of the donors, about 179 million T cells yielded 117 million unique TCR beta sequences and approximately 300 Gb of sequence data. An early release covering some 640 HLA-typed donors comprised 250 to 350 gigabases of sequencing data and around 85 million unique TCR sequences. Of the roughly 410 genotyped donors, approximately 80% were placed in the genetic ancestry cluster associated with self-reported Caucasian donors. The study aimed to test whether cataloging public T cell receptors could reveal signatures of past pathogen exposure. The T cell repertoires of roughly 660 subjects were profiled by immunosequencing and related to cytomegalovirus serostatus. Along with the approximately 650-subject first cohort, a separate validation cohort of over 90 different subjects was used. The study combined high-throughput TCR immunosequencing, statistical association of individual TCRs with disease status, and machine learning to predict cytomegalovirus infection status. To study patterns of TCR occurrence, a later analysis re-analyzed previously published TCR beta repertoires from 666 donors and added high-resolution HLA genotyping. Rather than using new phenotypic data, the later analysis identified candidate immune exposures from TCR beta sequences and from how often those sequences occurred across donors. An earlier analysis of 587 of the donors applied high-throughput TCR beta sequencing to assess whether each TCR beta V gene segment acted as functional or pseudogenic. Donor age, sex, ethnicity and CMV serostatus were collected together with the repertoire data. Genome-wide SNP genotypes for about three fifths of the roughly 670 donors were used in a later genetic analysis, which treated that subset as a discovery cohort. All discovery cohort repertoires had been generated on a single sequencing platform. HLA typing included class I and class II loci at four-digit resolution. Typing coverage varied by locus: roughly 620-640 donors for A, B, C, DRB1 and DQB1; some 520 for DQA1; more than 600 for DPA1; roughly 470 for DPB1. Because of strong linkage in the cohort, roughly five DR-DQ haplotypes were treated as single units for association and clustering. Across 398 genotyped donors of the cohort, an average of roughly 200,000 unique TCR beta nucleotide sequences per donor were sequenced, and roughly a sixth of those sequences were non-productive.

In its sample, this clone was seen a few times. The antigen it recognizes is unknown. Base qualities are missing; no much larger clone stands one base away. Libraries came from the immunoSEQ multiplex PCR assay. For the multiplex PCR, a mixture combining 60 forward primers for TCR Vbeta segments and 13 reverse primers for TCR Jbeta segments was used. A multiplex PCR assay on genomic DNA amplified the CDR3 region of rearranged TCR beta genes. Amplified TCR beta libraries were sequenced as 87-base-pair reads on the Illumina HiSeq System. The authors' pipeline ran thus. Across the roughly 700 repertoires, a later analysis counted tens of millions of unique TCR beta chains, 8.5 million to 12 million of which were shared by at least two donors. To remove PCR and sequencing errors, raw reads were error-corrected and collapsed into unique sequences using a nearest-neighbor algorithm that merged closely related sequences. Alignment of CDR3 sequences to IMGT reference sequences was used to assign V, D and J gene segments. Each retained sequence needed at least a six-nucleotide match to both a V gene segment and a J gene segment. A rearrangement counted as productive if the CDR3 had no stop codons and remained in frame with V and J, and every other rearrangement counted as non-productive. CDR3 was defined according to IMGT convention as the region running from the second conserved V-encoded cysteine to the conserved J-encoded phenylalanine. The earlier analysis of some 540 of the donors excluded any sequence lacking an unambiguous match to a single V gene segment. In an earlier analysis of 587 of the donors, a V segment was called functional when productive rearrangements were above 56.7%, and segregating when the standard deviation between donors exceeded 5%. A statistical classification framework was developed to diagnose cytomegalovirus status using the catalog of TCR beta chain sequences. In a later analysis, V and J genes were assigned by comparing TCR nucleotide sequences against IMGT/GENE-DB human TR gene sequences. In a later analysis, CDR3 sequences and most-parsimonious VDJ recombination scenarios were assigned using the TCRdist pipeline. In a later analysis, each TCR beta chain was defined by its CDR3 amino acid sequence together with its V-gene family, and reads without a unique V-gene family were excluded. To address suspected cross-contamination and a sequencing artifact, a later analysis removed roughly 580 highly shared, low-generation-probability nucleotide sequences. In a later analysis, a clonal expansion index for each public chain was calculated from normalized within-repertoire ranks of inferred template counts. A later analysis computed generation probabilities with a VDJ recombination model fitted to out-of-frame rearrangements, and checked the results against IGoR. In a later analysis, TCR-TCR, TCR-HLA and TCR-CMV co-occurrence was scored with hypergeometric tests, and a repertoire-size bias correction was applied to TCR pairs. False discovery rates were estimated in a later analysis by permuting HLA or CMV assignments 20 times. In a later analysis, co-occurring TCRs were grouped using DBSCAN, and TCRdist sequence similarity was added for clustering within HLA-allele-positive subsets. Repertoires with fewer than 30,000 or more than 120,000 public chains were left out of co-occurrence clustering, as were five repertoires with anomalous nucleotide sharing. TCRdb carries this immuneACCESS record with in-frame sequences only. Its versions omit some clonotypes, under half of them owing to an unresolved V gene in the studies checked, with the rest unexplained. The DNA gave D and trimming, while V, J and clone size come from that table. The sample profile shows some 130,000 clones; around 80% of them were found once. About 2.5% of the sample is in the top ten clones.

V is trimmed back by 4 bases and J by 0 bases, and the junction contains 3 bases that no gene match accounts for. The CDR3 holds 14 amino acids from the cysteine to the phenylalanine. Only the CDR3 DNA stays, 42 bases, in frame from base 1. CDR1 and CDR2 (LGHNA, YSLEER) derive from the germline V gene. In total, roughly 710 healthy bone marrow donors made up the cohort. Cohort members were all nominally healthy when sampled, although unrecorded immune exposures were likely present. The donor tested CMV seronegative, placing the donor among the 350 or so seronegative members of the cohort. Every donor gave a peripheral blood sample, and the peripheral blood mononuclear cells from that sample were used for TCR beta sequencing. Genomic DNA extraction from the blood cell samples was performed with the Qiagen DNeasy Blood Extraction Kit. Summary of the overall study and its limitations: Compared with equally common non-associated chains, HLA-associated TCR beta chains in a later analysis were more clonally expanded and had lower generation probabilities. In a later analysis, the rate of TCR association differed among HLA loci, with DRB1 alleles having the most associated TCRs and HLA-C alleles having the fewest. Because HLA typing was unavailable for some donors at each locus, only the typed subset was used in association tests. It was suggested by the authors that the approach could potentially be generalized to other disease states and immunological phenotypes. The classifier was reported to diagnose cytomegalovirus status with high specificity and sensitivity in both the original cohort and the validation cohort. A total of about 180 TCR beta chains were listed by the study as associated with cytomegalovirus. Several of the top co-occurrence clusters appeared to be linked to parvovirus B19, influenza, CMV and Epstein-Barr virus, according to a later analysis. The only immune exposure information available for the cohort was CMV serostatus. A later genetic analysis associated a missense DCLRE1C variant with V-gene and J-gene trimming of TCR beta chains, and an independent cohort replicated the association. A later genetic analysis reported fewer N-insertions in productive TCRs among donors in an Asian-associated ancestry cluster than the roughly 690-donor mean. Sequencing depth was assumed to be roughly uniform across donors in the presence/absence analyses, though that assumption may not hold. A further reported finding was that TCR beta sequences accurately predicted the HLA-A and HLA-B alleles for most subjects in the first cohort. At a false discovery rate of 0.05, a later analysis linked 15,000 to 20,000 TCR beta sequences to specific HLA alleles. Correlated functional status among segregating V segments might reflect linkage disequilibrium, but an unknown experimental factor could not be ruled out. This cohort had only TCR beta chains sequenced, and the lack of alpha or paired-chain data limited which features could be detected. Most TCR sequences were observed very rarely across donors, whereas some public TCRs were present in many individuals. An earlier analysis of several hundred of the donors showed that most TCR beta V segments appeared in productive rearrangements either about 87% or about 30% of the time, which broadly matched IMGT annotations. Because counts were too low, about 17 rarely observed V segments, including chromosome 9 orphons, were excluded from the earlier analysis of 587 of the donors. According to a later analysis, most CMV-associated TCR beta chains appeared to be HLA-restricted, and the HLA associations seemed to be driven largely by CMV exposure. Some IMGT-functional V segments, including TRBV6-2 and TRBV6-3, could not be told apart with the 87-base-pair reads, so those segments were excluded. A few of the identified cytomegalovirus-associated TCR beta chains were confirmed in vitro to be specific for cytomegalovirus antigens. Strong co-occurrence of HLA alleles, especially DR and DQ, made assigning TCR associations to individual alleles difficult. The sequencing pipeline was judged likely to have produced a cluster of highly shared sequence variants as a technical artifact.

Sequences were obtained from PBMCs. The V and J segments used are TRBV4-3 and TRBJ2-7; TRBD2 matches 7 bases in the middle. The origin of this receptor is a boy under 10 years old in good health and CMV-seronegative. The sequenced DNA: TGCGCCAGCAGCCCCCGGGACTACTCCTACGAGCAGTACTTC. It translates to CASSPRDYSYEQYF.